Presented here are 22 T cell receptor beta chains from one specimen sequenced in a study of blood T cell repertoires in COVID-19. The protocol was immunoSEQ multiplex PCR, while the TCRdb copy is restricted to in-frame clones and leaves out a portion. The sample consists of 290,000 or so clones, roughly 87% of them appearing once. Sequencing was carried out using peripheral blood. Receptor source: a man aged 18 to 29 with active or convalescent COVID-19.

This chain links TRBV5-8 with TRBJ2-6, with D tentatively TRBD2 (6 bases). CDR1 is SGHTS and CDR2 is YDEGEE in the germline V gene. Trimming pared 0 bases from V and 3 bases from J, leaving 7 bases between. This CDR3 comprises 15 residues. In nucleotides, the CDR3 is TGTGCCAGCAGCTTGGGGGAGGTTGGGGCCAACGTCCTGACTTTC. Protein: CASSLGEVGANVLTF.

In its sample, this clone was seen once. J is TRBJ1-5 and V is TRBV6-2 or TRBV6-3; 9 nucleotides agree with TRBD1. This CDR3 has 19 residues. Germline V lookup: CDR1 MNHEY, CDR2 SVGEGT. Losses at the gene ends were 4 bases for V and 2 bases for J; bases not matched to a gene: 15. The CDR3 DNA sequence: TGTGCCAGCAGTTTCCGACAGGGGGATGATGTTGTGCGCAATCAGCCCCAGCATTTT. As protein: CASSFRQGDDVVRNQPQHF.

The chain links TRBV28 to TRBJ1-5; 8 nucleotides agree with TRBD1. V dropped 3 bases and J dropped 1; count of bases not matched to a gene: 8. The CDR3 length is 17 residues. Per the germline V gene, CDR1 is MDHEN and CDR2 is SYDVKM. In DNA, the CDR3 is TGTGCCAGCAGTTTTGGCAGGACAGGGCAGAGCAATCAGCCCCAGCATTTT. Residues: CASSFGRTGQSNQPQHF.

V gene TRBV6-6 combines with J gene TRBJ1-5; 9 nucleotides align to TRBD1. The J segment lost 1 base and the V segment lost 5 bases, leaving 3 bases of the junction unmatched. Germline V gives CDR1 MNHNY, CDR2 SVGAGI (reference sequence). The CDR3 length is 15 residues. DNA for the CDR3: TGTGCCAGCAGTCTACAGGGGGCCAGCAATCAGCCCCAGCATTTT. Protein: CASSLQGASNQPQHF.

The chain links TRBV27 to TRBJ2-3; 7 bases are a match to TRBD1. CDR3 length equals 14 residues. J gave up 5 bases and V 0 bases, and 2 bases lay outside the gene matches. Germline CDR1 and CDR2: MNHEY and SMNVEV (reference sequence). CDR3 protein: CASSLSRGIDTQYF. CDR3 DNA: TGTGCCAGCAGTTTATCCAGGGGGATAGATACGCAGTATTTT.

The chain links TRBV6-6 to TRBJ2-5, with a tentative D call TRBD1 (5 bases). V was cut by 5 bases and J by 1 base, with 11 bases left in between. This CDR3 contains 14 residues. Germline assignment: CDR1 MNHNY and CDR2 SVGAGI (reference sequence). The DNA for the CDR3 is TGTGCCAGCAGTCCTGACAGAATCCAAGAGACCCAGTACTTC. Residues: CASSPDRIQETQYF.

A single count supports this clone. The CDR3 loop is CASSIQPLGGEQYF. CDR3 DNA: TGTGCCAGTAGTATACAACCTTTAGGGGGCGAGCAGTACTTC. The chain links TRBV19 to TRBJ2-7; tentatively, D is TRBD1 (6 bases). Trimming removed 2 bases at V and 6 bases at J, with 14 bases between. Germline CDR1 is LNHDA and CDR2 is SQIVND (reference sequence). The length of the CDR3 is 14 residues.

The chain is built from TRBV27 and TRBJ1-2; TRBD1 matches 7 bases. This CDR3 is 16 amino acids long. Germline V gene sequence: CDR1 MNHEY, CDR2 SMNVEV (reference sequence). Germline trimming cut 4 bases from V and 1 base from J; bases unmatched to any gene: 9. Written as DNA, the CDR3 is TGTGCCAGCAGTTCCTATATGGGACAGCGTAACTATGGCTACACCTTC. Its translation: CASSSYMGQRNYGYTF.

The CDR3 DNA reads TGTGCCAGCAGCCCAGAGGGACAGGGCTCCTACGAGCAGTACTTC. It is translated as CASSPEGQGSYEQYF. This sequence joins TRBV7-9 and TRBJ2-7; 9 bases agree with TRBD1. In germline, CDR1 is SEHNR, CDR2 FQNEAQ (reference sequence). This CDR3 spans 15 amino acids. Trimming cost V 5 bases and J 0 bases; bases outside gene matches: 5.

CDR3 in DNA: TGTGCCACAGGGGTTGGTACTGAAGCTTTCTTT. It yields the protein CATGVGTEAFF. The chain carries TRBV28 and TRBJ1-1, with a possible D match to TRBD1 (6 bases). Germline-derived CDR1 and CDR2 are MDHEN and SYDVKM. There are 11 residues in the CDR3. Between the trimmed V and J ends, which lost 10 bases and 5 bases, there was a span of 11 bases.

The chain recombines TRBV4-1 with TRBJ2-7; D remains ambiguous. Trimming cost V 0 bases and J 6 bases, with 9 bases left between them. The length of the CDR3 is 13 residues. From germline, CDR1 is MGHRA and CDR2 YSYEKL. CDR3 DNA: TGCGCCAGCAGCCAAGATCGGAGCCGCGAGCAGTACTTC. Translation gives CASSQDRSREQYF.

This chain joins TRBV4-2 and TRBJ2-2, with 9 nucleotides matching TRBD1. Germline values: CDR1 LGHNA, CDR2 YNFKEQ. The CDR3 loop spans 18 amino acids. After removal of 0 bases from V and 7 bases from J, the junction contained 12 bases not matched to a gene. The CDR3 spells CASSQDRVGQGLVGELFF. In DNA form, the CDR3 reads TGTGCCAGCAGCCAAGATCGTGTGGGACAGGGCCTTGTCGGGGAGCTGTTTTTT.

V gene TRBV9 combines with J gene TRBJ2-7, with D maybe TRBD2 (7 bases). CDR1 SGDLS and CDR2 YYNGEE come from the germline V gene. Trimming removed 0 bases from V and 2 bases from J, with 9 bases in between. The CDR3 runs 14 residues. The CDR3 nucleotides read TGTGCCAGCAGCGTAGACGGGGGGCCCTACGAGCAGTACTTC. It is translated as CASSVDGGPYEQYF.

The V gene is TRBV27, the J gene TRBJ1-1; maybe TRBD1 (6 bases). The CDR3 loop spans 13 amino acids. V was pared by 3 bases and J by 6 bases, with 11 bases between. The germline gives CDR1 MNHEY, CDR2 SMNVEV (reference sequence). CDR3 sequence reads: CASSFNRAAEAFF. Written as DNA, the CDR3 is TGTGCCAGCAGTTTCAACAGGGCCGCTGAAGCTTTCTTT.

The count of this clone is one. The V and J genes are TRBV12-5 and TRBJ1-5; 8 nucleotides match TRBD1. Germline assignment: CDR1 LGHNT and CDR2 FRNRAP. Trimming at V came to 0 bases and at J to 2 bases, leaving 9 bases not matched to a gene. The CDR3 is 18 amino acids. The CDR3 reads CASGLVLGTGARNQPQHF. CDR3 DNA: TGTGCTAGTGGTTTGGTACTGGGGACAGGCGCTCGCAATCAGCCCCAGCATTTT.

This clone was seen only a few times. V and J are TRBV11-2 and TRBJ1-6; D is unresolved. The germline CDR1 and CDR2 sequences are SGHAT and FQNNGV. V lost 3 bases, J lost 8 bases, and 11 bases lay in between. The CDR3 consists of 14 residues. CDR3 in amino acids: CASSFSSGDSPLHF. DNA for the CDR3: TGTGCCAGCAGCTTTTCGTCAGGCGATTCACCCCTCCACTTT.

The count of this clone is one. The chain employs TRBV6-6 and TRBJ2-3; 7 bases map to TRBD2. Unmatched junction bases numbered 11, after V lost 5 bases and J lost 0 bases. This CDR3 comprises 17 residues. CDR1 is MNHNY and CDR2 is SVGAGI in the germline V gene (reference sequence). The DNA of the CDR3 is TGTGCCAGCAGTCCCTGGTCACTAGCGACTAGCACAGATACGCAGTATTTT. Encoded protein: CASSPWSLATSTDTQYF.

This sequence joins TRBV14 and TRBJ1-2, with D tentatively TRBD1 (6 bases). Germline V lookup: CDR1 SGHDN, CDR2 FVKESK. The CDR3 length is 13 residues. The V end was cut by 6 bases, the J end by 2 bases, with 10 bases between. The CDR3 protein is CASSYGTNYGYTF. The CDR3 DNA sequence: TGTGCCAGCAGTTATGGGACAAACTATGGCTACACCTTC.

This CDR3 is CASRGLTSSYEQYF. The CDR3 DNA follows: TGCGCCAGCAGGGGACTCACTTCCTCCTACGAGCAGTACTTC. The chain has TRBV10-2 and TRBJ2-7; tentatively, D is TRBD2 (6 bases). Germline V gene sequence: CDR1 WSHSY, CDR2 SAAADI. Trimming removed 6 bases from V and 0 bases from J, with 12 bases in between. The CDR3 has 14 residues.

The chain links TRBV5-4 to TRBJ1-2; D is possibly TRBD1 (5 bases). The CDR3 is made up of 13 amino acids. Germline V lookup: CDR1 SGHNT, CDR2 YYREEE (reference sequence). V dropped 4 bases and J dropped 6 bases, with 13 bases sitting between them. The CDR3 DNA reads TGTGCCAGCAGCGGGAGGGGACTAGATGGCTACACCTTC. Amino acid sequence: CASSGRGLDGYTF.

The chain couples TRBV27 to TRBJ2-4; TRBD1 matches 8 bases. V gave up 0 bases and J gave up 4 bases; unmatched junction bases: 2. The CDR3 runs to 15 residues. In germline, CDR1 is MNHEY, CDR2 SMNVEV (reference sequence). The CDR3 sequence is CASSLSWDRKNIQYF. DNA for the CDR3: TGTGCCAGCAGTTTATCGTGGGACAGGAAAAACATTCAGTACTTC.

The chain recombines TRBV5-1 with TRBJ2-7, with D possibly matching TRBD1 (5 bases). Per the germline V gene, CDR1 is SGHRS and CDR2 is YFSETQ. This CDR3 has 14 residues. V lost 5 bases and J lost 2, with 14 bases in between. The CDR3 DNA follows: TGCGCCAGCAGGAGACAGACCGAGGCCTACGAGCAGTACTTC. This encodes CASRRQTEAYEQYF. Filled out from reference TRBV5-1 and TRBJ2-7, the complete variable domain reads KAGVTQTPRYLIKTRGQQVTLSCSPISGHRSVSWYQQTPGQGLQFLFEYFSETQRNKGNFPGRFSGRQFSNSRSEMNVSTLELGDSALYLCASRRQTEAYEQYFGPGTRLTVT.